This T cell receptor beta chain was captured in a study of OX40 agonist ivuxolimab in advanced cancers. As for the study in general: Patients were 82.7% male with ages roughly 20 to 85, mean around 61.

Produced via immunoSEQ multiplex PCR; TCRdb's table is partial and in-frame only. The data contain roughly 80,000 clones, about 80% of them singletons. Deletions cut 4 bases from V and 3 bases from J, with 5 bases between. CDR1 is SGDLS and CDR2 is YYNGEE in the germline V gene. The CDR3 totals 12 residues. People who had autoimmune disease history or systemic immunosuppression were excluded. The source of this sequence is an adult with an advanced solid tumor such as melanoma, head and neck, liver or kidney cancer. The sequencing here drew on CD4+ or CD8+ T cells sorted from blood, taken in a trial of the OX40 agonist ivuxolimab. The rearrangement links TRBV9 to TRBJ1-5; no firm D call. CDR3 sequence: CASSQLNQPQHF. CDR3 sequence (DNA): TGTGCCAGCAGCCAACTCAATCAGCCCCAGCATTTT. Full variable domain (remainder filled in from reference TRBV9 and TRBJ1-5): DSGVTQTPKHLITATGQRVTLRCSPRSGDLSVYWYQQSLDQGLQFLIQYYNGEERAKGNILERFSAQQFPDLHSELNLSSLELGDSALYFCASSQLNQPQHFGDGTRLSIL.